Each of the 12 T cell receptor beta chains below was sequenced from the same sample in a study of cytomegalovirus exposure and HLA in healthy donors. 13 Jbeta primers and 60 Vbeta primers were used for the PCR. Only in-frame clones appear in the TCRdb table, and some are missing; sequencing was by immunoSEQ multiplex PCR. The sample includes some 160,000 clones, around 80% seen only once; the top ten take 1.9%. Material: PBMCs. The receptor source for this set is a man aged 18 to 30 in good health and CMV-seronegative.

The chain uses TRBV9 and TRBJ1-1; perhaps TRBD1 as D (5 bases). CDR3 size: 12 residues. Trimming cost V 7 bases and J 4 bases, with 11 bases left between them. The germline gives CDR1 SGDLS, CDR2 YYNGEE. The CDR3 DNA reads as TGTGCCAGCGGGGCCCAGGGCACTGAAGCTTTCTTT. Amino acid sequence: CASGAQGTEAFF.

The chain recombines TRBV7-3 with TRBJ2-3, with D maybe TRBD1 (5 bases). The CDR3 has 13 amino acids. The germline V gene encodes CDR1 SGHTA and CDR2 FQGTGA. The V end was cut by 6 bases, the J end by 4 bases, with 11 bases between. The CDR3 bases are TGTGCCAGCAGGAATCAGGGTGCAGATACGCAGTATTTT. Translated, it gives CASRNQGADTQYF.

This clone was recorded once. A junction end diverges from the germline sequence, so it may reflect a read error. Other DNA sequences in this specimen translate into the identical CDR3. The CDR3, as DNA: TGTGCCAGCGGATTGACAGGGAACACTGAGGCTTTCTTT. As protein: CASGLTGNTEAFF. V usage is TRBV5-4 and J usage is TRBJ1-1, with 7 positions matching TRBD1. Looked up from germline, CDR1 is SGHNT and CDR2 is YYREEE (reference sequence). CDR3 length: 13 residues.

V gene TRBV6-1 combines with J gene TRBJ2-7, with D tentatively TRBD1 (5 bases). The V and J ends lost 7 bases and 0 bases respectively, with 16 bases between them. The CDR3 sequence is 15 residues long. Germline values: CDR1 MNHNS, CDR2 SASEGT. Here the CDR3 DNA reads TGTGCCAGCATTATGACAGCACTGCTCTCCTACGAGCAGTACTTC. Its translation: CASIMTALLSYEQYF.

V is TRBV7-8 and J is TRBJ2-1, with TRBD2 matching over 7 bases. The CDR3 sequence is 17 residues long. The V and J ends lost 2 bases and 1 base, in that order; junction bases with no gene match: 8. Looked up from germline, CDR1 is SGHVS and CDR2 is FQNEAQ. The CDR3, as DNA: TGTGCCAGCAGCTTAAGGCCTAGCGGCATTTCCTACAATGAGCAGTTCTTC. Protein product: CASSLRPSGISYNEQFF. The full variable domain, rest sourced from reference TRBV7-8 and TRBJ2-1, is GAGVSQSPRYKVAKRGQDVALRCDPISGHVSLFWYQQALGQGPEFLTYFQNEAQLDKSGLPSDRFFAERPEGSVSTLKIQRTQQEDSAVYLCASSLRPSGISYNEQFFGPGTRLTVL.

The J gene is TRBJ2-5, the V gene TRBV30, with 7 bases fitting TRBD1. The CDR3 has 13 amino acids. The V gene end was trimmed by 5 bases and the J gene end by 1 base; junction bases not matched to a gene: 4. Germline V lookup: CDR1 GTSNPN, CDR2 SVGIG (reference sequence). CDR3 bases: TGTGCCTGGGAAACAGGGGTCCAAGAGACCCAGTACTTC. Residues: CAWETGVQETQYF. The full variable domain, rest sourced from reference TRBV30 and TRBJ2-5, is SQTIHQWPATLVQPVGSPLSLECTVEGTSNPNLYWYRQAAGRGLQLLFYSVGIGQISSEVPQNLSASRPQDRQFILSSKKLLLSDSGFYLCAWETGVQETQYFGPGTRLLVL.

This chain connects TRBV4-3 to TRBJ1-2; TRBD1 might be the D (6 bases). This CDR3 is built from 15 residues. CDR1 is LGHNA and CDR2 is YSLEER in the germline V gene. Trimming stripped 1 base from V and 4 bases from J, with 13 bases between. CDR3 loop: CASSQAEQGLYGYTF. The CDR3 region has the DNA TGCGCCAGCAGCCAAGCAGAACAGGGCCTCTATGGCTACACCTTC.

The CDR3 loop reads CASSLRTVSSGANVLTF. CDR3 coding DNA: TGTGCCAGCAGCTTAAGGACAGTCAGCTCTGGGGCCAACGTCCTGACTTTC. V is TRBV11-2 and J is TRBJ2-6; D may be TRBD1 (6 bases). CDR1 is SGHAT, CDR2 FQNNGV, per germline. The CDR3 spans 17 residues. The ends were cut back, 2 bases at V and 0 bases at J, with 11 bases in the middle.

The chain couples TRBV7-9 to TRBJ1-5, with no clear D. This CDR3 region has 13 residues. With 6 bases removed from V and 2 bases from J, the gap between germline ends came to 8 bases. Looked up from germline, CDR1 is SEHNR and CDR2 is FQNEAQ (reference sequence). The CDR3 protein is CASRGQGNQPQHF. CDR3 bases: TGTGCCAGCAGAGGTCAGGGCAATCAGCCCCAGCATTTT.

The sample holds one count of this clone. This chain uses TRBV27 with TRBJ2-5; unclear D gene. The assigned J gene may be wrong: the sequence end matches TRBJ2-7 better. The CDR3 contains 14 residues. CDR1 and CDR2 (germline): MNHEY, SMNVEV (reference sequence). CDR3 DNA sequence: TGTGCCAGCAGTTTAGCGCCCCTAACCTACGAGCAGTACTTC. This translates into CASSLAPLTYEQYF.

The CDR3: CASSSSVYNEQFF. CDR3 DNA: TGTGCCAGCAGTTCGTCCGTCTACAATGAGCAGTTCTTC. The chain recombines TRBV27 with TRBJ2-1; D is undetermined. The CDR3 spans 13 residues. The germline CDR1 and CDR2 sequences are MNHEY and SMNVEV (reference sequence). With 4 bases removed from V and 3 bases from J, the gap between germline ends came to 7 bases.

The chain combines TRBV4-1 with TRBJ1-3; D is possibly TRBD1 (6 bases). Trimming took off 1 base at V and 3 bases at J, with 16 bases between the two ends. The CDR3 is 17 residues long. CDR1 is MGHRA and CDR2 is YSYEKL in the germline V gene. CDR3 in DNA: TGCGCCAGCAGCCAAGGGGGGGGCAATACTCTTGGAAACACCATATATTTT. Translation: CASSQGGGNTLGNTIYF.